The 15 T cell receptor beta chains in this list originate from one sample, sequenced in a study of blood T cell repertoires in COVID-19. Clones were read by immunoSEQ multiplex PCR, and TCRdb kept only the in-frame ones, dropping some. This table has about 670,000 clones, more than 80% appearing once. Sample: peripheral blood. Receptors originate from a woman younger than 35 with acute or convalescent COVID-19.

This clone was observed a handful of times. The gene calls are TRBV11-3 and TRBJ2-7, with TRBD1 matching 7 bases. This CDR3 contains 15 residues. The ends lost 1 base at V and 4 bases at J; junction bases unmatched: 7. Germline CDR1 is SGHNT and CDR2 is YENEEA. The CDR3 is CASSLAAGGVYEQYF. The DNA of the CDR3 is TGTGCCAGCAGCTTAGCGGCAGGGGGAGTTTACGAGCAGTACTTC.

Comment on this clone: A clone one base away is much larger, so this may be a read error. Other nucleotide sequences in the sample specify the same CDR3. The chain is built from TRBV4-3 and TRBJ2-5; TRBD2 matches at 9 bases. Germline assignment: CDR1 LGHNA and CDR2 YSLEER. The CDR3 runs to 15 residues. The CDR3 loop is CASSQERGGQETQYF. In DNA, the CDR3 is TGCGCCAGCAGCCAAGAGCGGGGGGGCCAAGAAACCCAGTACTTC.

CDR3 region: CASSGQGINEKLFF. CDR3 coding DNA: TGTGCCAGCAGTGGACAGGGAATTAATGAAAAACTGTTTTTT. V gene TRBV27 combines with J gene TRBJ1-4; 8 nucleotides align to TRBD1. Germline CDR1 and CDR2: MNHEY and SMNVEV (reference sequence). Unmatched junction bases numbered 3, after V lost 5 bases and J lost 4 bases. The CDR3 has 14 amino acids. The entire variable domain, with the rest obtained from reference TRBV27 and TRBJ1-4, is as follows: EAQVTQNPRYLITVTGKKLTVTCSQNMNHEYMSWYRQDPGLGLRQIYYSMNVEVTDKGDVPEGYKVSRKEKRNFPLILESPSPNQTSLYFCASSGQGINEKLFFGSGTQLSVL.

The chain links TRBV5-1 to TRBJ1-4, with TRBD1 matching over 9 bases. This CDR3 is built from 14 residues. CDR1 SGHRS and CDR2 YFSETQ come from the germline V gene. The J segment lost 8 bases and the V segment lost 7 bases, leaving 9 bases of the junction unmatched. CDR3 residues: CASRRDRVEEKLFF. The CDR3 DNA is TGCGCCAGCCGACGGGACAGGGTAGAAGAAAAACTGTTTTTT. The whole variable domain, remainder taken from reference TRBV5-1 and TRBJ1-4, is KAGVTQTPRYLIKTRGQQVTLSCSPISGHRSVSWYQQTPGQGLQFLFEYFSETQRNKGNFPGRFSGRQFSNSRSEMNVSTLELGDSALYLCASRRDRVEEKLFFGSGTQLSVL.

The V call is TRBV5-1, the J call TRBJ2-7, with TRBD1 identical over 7 bases. V was pared by 4 bases and J by 2 bases, with 6 bases of the junction left unmatched. The V gene's germline CDR1 is SGHRS and CDR2 YFSETQ. The length of the CDR3 is 14 residues. The CDR3, as DNA: TGCGCCAGCAGCGTCCGGGACAGACCCTACGAGCAGTACTTC. This gives the protein CASSVRDRPYEQYF.

This rearrangement joins TRBV5-8 to TRBJ1-2; 12 nucleotides line up with TRBD1. Losses at the gene ends were 2 bases for V and 7 bases for J; bases not matched to a gene: 12. This CDR3 has 17 residues. Germline V CDR1 and CDR2: SGHTS, YDEGEE. The CDR3 loop reads CASSFVGQGAMIRGYTF. CDR3 bases: TGTGCCAGCAGCTTTGTGGGACAGGGGGCGATGATCCGTGGCTACACCTTC.

The chain carries TRBV10-3 and TRBJ2-5; 8 bases agree with TRBD2. The CDR3 loop spans 13 amino acids. V gave up 8 bases and J gave up 5 bases; unmatched junction bases: 7. Germline CDR1 reads ENHRY; CDR2 reads SYGVKD. The CDR3 nucleotides are TGTGCCATCGGTAGTGCTAGCGGGGAGACCCAGTACTTC. Amino acid sequence: CAIGSASGETQYF.

J is TRBJ2-3 and V is TRBV23-1, with 8 bases lining up with TRBD1. TRBV23-1 is recorded as an ORF, its role being uncertain. The CDR3 contains 20 residues. V lost 6 bases to trimming and J lost 1 base; unmatched junction nucleotides: 21. The CDR3 DNA sequence: TGCGCCAGCAGCCTGAAACTTTCAGGGGGCAGGACCAGTGGCACAGATACGCAGTATTTT. It encodes CASSLKLSGGRTSGTDTQYF.

The DNA for the CDR3 is TGTGCCAGCAGTCCCGGCTACAGGGGAAAGGGGACTAATGAAAAACTGTTTTTT. This gives the protein CASSPGYRGKGTNEKLFF. The rearrangement uses TRBV27 and TRBJ1-4; TRBD1 matches 7 bases. The V and J ends lost 5 bases and 2 bases, in that order; junction bases with no gene match: 14. The CDR3 sequence is 18 residues long. Per the germline V gene, CDR1 is MNHEY and CDR2 is SMNVEV (reference sequence).

The chain is built from TRBV2 and TRBJ1-5; D unclear. Germline V gene sequence: CDR1 SNHLY, CDR2 FYNNEI. CDR3 size: 16 residues. V lost 2 bases and J lost 3, with 14 bases in between. CDR3 protein: CASSERRRTLNQPQHF. The CDR3 nucleotides are TGTGCCAGCAGTGAAAGGAGGAGAACTCTCAATCAGCCCCAGCATTTT.

The chain couples TRBV11-2 to TRBJ2-7; TRBD1 matches at 10 bases. After removal of 2 bases from V and 3 bases from J, the junction contained 1 base not matched to a gene. The CDR3 has 14 amino acids. Germline V CDR1 and CDR2: SGHAT, FQNNGV. The CDR3 loop reads CASSLRTGGYEQYF. CDR3 bases: TGTGCCAGCAGCTTACGGACAGGGGGCTACGAGCAGTACTTC.

The rearrangement joins TRBV19 to TRBJ1-2; D remains unclear. This CDR3 contains 12 residues. Trimming removed 9 bases from V and 6 bases from J, with 14 bases in between. The germline V gene has CDR1 LNHDA and CDR2 SQIVND (reference sequence). The CDR3 here is CASSASGNGYTF. CDR3 in DNA: TGTGCCAGCAGTGCGTCGGGAAATGGCTACACCTTC.

CDR3 loop: CASSQGWGRSYEQYF. Here the CDR3 DNA reads TGCGCCAGCAGCCAAGGGTGGGGGCGCTCCTACGAGCAGTACTTC. The chain has TRBV4-1 and TRBJ2-7; D possibly corresponds to TRBD1 (6 bases). The germline V and J ends were trimmed by 1 base and 0 bases, with 10 bases remaining between them. The CDR3 extends over 15 amino acids. Germline assignment: CDR1 MGHRA and CDR2 YSYEKL.

On this clone itself: Other nucleotide sequences from this sample produce the same CDR3. V is TRBV24-1 and J is TRBJ1-1; TRBD1 agrees at 7 bases. V lost 5 bases and J lost 4; bases outside the gene matches: 3. The CDR3 spans 13 residues. Germline V gene data show CDR1 as KGHDR and CDR2 as SFDVKD. The CDR3 sequence: CATSAGGGTEAFF. The CDR3 DNA is TGTGCCACCAGTGCAGGGGGAGGCACTGAAGCTTTCTTT.

The V gene is TRBV18, the J gene TRBJ1-1; the D is unclear. Trimming left V 0 bases short and J 1 base short, with 12 bases between. This CDR3 comprises 16 residues. CDR1 and CDR2 from the germline V gene are KGHSH and LQKENI. The CDR3 DNA reads as TGTGCCAGCTCACCACCGGGGAGCCGGGCGAACACTGAAGCTTTCTTT. Translated: CASSPPGSRANTEAFF.